This TCR beta chain is drawn from a study of blood T cell repertoires in COVID-19. The overall study: The origin of the acute and convalescent COVID-19 samples was the United States, Italy and Spain.

The CDR3 runs 15 residues. Deletions cut 4 bases from V and 6 bases from J, with 20 bases between. Germline V gives CDR1 SGHRS, CDR2 YFSETQ. Study processing details: Amplification with reference gene primers provided the estimates of nucleated cell counts. Clones were sequenced by immunoSEQ multiplex PCR, and TCRdb holds only the in-frame ones, with some missing. V, J and clone size are those of that table, while D and trimming were read from the DNA. The table shows roughly 250,000 clones, with 75% to 90% occurring only once. Participant age was about 18 to 89 years, and participants resided in roughly 25 US areas.

The sample taken for sequencing was PBMCs or T cells enriched from blood (not recorded which). V is TRBV5-1 and J is TRBJ2-7, with D perhaps TRBD2 (5 bases). The TCR originated in a woman aged 18-29 years who had recovered from COVID-19. CDR3 DNA sequence: TGCGCCAGCAGCGTATTGAGCGGACCGTCGTTCGAGCAGTACTTC. It yields the protein CASSVLSGPSFEQYF.